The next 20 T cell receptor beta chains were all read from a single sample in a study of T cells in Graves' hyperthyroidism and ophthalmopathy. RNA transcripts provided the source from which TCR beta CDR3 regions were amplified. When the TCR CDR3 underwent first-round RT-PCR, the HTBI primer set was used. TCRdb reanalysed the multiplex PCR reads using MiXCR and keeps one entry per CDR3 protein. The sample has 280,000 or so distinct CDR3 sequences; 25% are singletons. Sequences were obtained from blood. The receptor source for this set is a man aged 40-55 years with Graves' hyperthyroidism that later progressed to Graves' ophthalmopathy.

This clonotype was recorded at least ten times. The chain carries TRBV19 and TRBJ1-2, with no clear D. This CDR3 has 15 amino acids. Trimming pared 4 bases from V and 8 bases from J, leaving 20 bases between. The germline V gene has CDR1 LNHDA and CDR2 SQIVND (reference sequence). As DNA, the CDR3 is TGTGCCAGTAGTAAGGTCGGCGGGCACCAGGAGGGCTACACCTTC. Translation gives CASSKVGGHQEGYTF.

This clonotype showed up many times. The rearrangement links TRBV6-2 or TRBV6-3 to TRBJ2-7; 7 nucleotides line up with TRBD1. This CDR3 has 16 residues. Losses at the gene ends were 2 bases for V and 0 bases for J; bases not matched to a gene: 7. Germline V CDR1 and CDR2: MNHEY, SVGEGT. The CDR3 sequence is CASSYPRGQLSYEQYF. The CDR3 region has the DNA TGTGCCAGCAGTTACCCCAGGGGACAGCTCTCCTACGAGCAGTACTTC.

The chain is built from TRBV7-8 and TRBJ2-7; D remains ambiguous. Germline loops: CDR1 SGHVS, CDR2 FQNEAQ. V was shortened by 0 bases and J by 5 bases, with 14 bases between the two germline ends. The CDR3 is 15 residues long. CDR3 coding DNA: TGTGCCAGCAGCTTAGCGGCAAGTCCCCATAACGAGCAGTACTTC. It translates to CASSLAASPHNEQYF.

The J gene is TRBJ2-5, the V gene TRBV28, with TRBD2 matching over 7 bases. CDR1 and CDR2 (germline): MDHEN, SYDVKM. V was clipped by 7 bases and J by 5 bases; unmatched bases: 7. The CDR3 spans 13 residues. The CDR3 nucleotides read TGTGCCAGCATAGCCAGGGAGGGCGAGACCCAGTACTTC. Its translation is CASIAREGETQYF.

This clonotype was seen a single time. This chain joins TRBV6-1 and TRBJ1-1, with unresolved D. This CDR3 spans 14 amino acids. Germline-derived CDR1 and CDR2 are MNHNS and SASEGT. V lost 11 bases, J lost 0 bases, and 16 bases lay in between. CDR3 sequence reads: CACDLLPLNTEAFF. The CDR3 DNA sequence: TGTGCCTGCGACTTGTTACCCTTGAACACTGAAGCTTTCTTT.

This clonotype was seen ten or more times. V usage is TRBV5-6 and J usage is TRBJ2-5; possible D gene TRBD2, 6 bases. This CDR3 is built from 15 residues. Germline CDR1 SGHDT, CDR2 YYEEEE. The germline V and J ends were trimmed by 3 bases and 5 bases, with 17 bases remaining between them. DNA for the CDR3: TGTGCCAGCAGCTCCCCTGAGCGCGGGATTGAGACCCAGTACTTC. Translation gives CASSSPERGIETQYF.

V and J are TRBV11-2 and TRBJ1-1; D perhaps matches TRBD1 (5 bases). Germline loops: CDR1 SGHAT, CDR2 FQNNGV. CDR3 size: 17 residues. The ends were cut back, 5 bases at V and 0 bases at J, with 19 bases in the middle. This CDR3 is CASSPQGSRGMNTEAFF. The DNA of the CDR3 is TGTGCCAGCAGCCCCCAGGGCTCAAGAGGAATGAACACTGAAGCTTTCTTT.

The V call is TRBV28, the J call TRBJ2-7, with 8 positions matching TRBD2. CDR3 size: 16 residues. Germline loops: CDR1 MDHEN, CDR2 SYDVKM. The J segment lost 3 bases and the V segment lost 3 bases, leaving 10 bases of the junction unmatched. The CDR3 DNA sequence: TGTGCCAGCAGTTTCCCAGGACTAGCTCCCAACTACGAGCAGTACTTC. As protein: CASSFPGLAPNYEQYF.

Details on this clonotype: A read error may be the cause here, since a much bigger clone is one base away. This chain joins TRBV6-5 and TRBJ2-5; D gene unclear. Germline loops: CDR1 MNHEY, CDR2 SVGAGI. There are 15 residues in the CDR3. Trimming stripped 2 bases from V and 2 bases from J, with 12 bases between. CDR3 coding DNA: TGTGCCAGCAGTTACAAGGTGGGTGGGCAAGAGACCCAGTACTTC. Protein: CASSYKVGGQETQYF.

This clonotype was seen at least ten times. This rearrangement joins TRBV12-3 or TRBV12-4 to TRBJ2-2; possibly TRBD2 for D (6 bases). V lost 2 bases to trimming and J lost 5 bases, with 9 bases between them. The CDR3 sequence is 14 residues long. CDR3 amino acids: CASSLSRGTGELFF. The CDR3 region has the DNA TGTGCCAGCAGTTTAAGCCGGGGGACCGGGGAGCTGTTTTTT.

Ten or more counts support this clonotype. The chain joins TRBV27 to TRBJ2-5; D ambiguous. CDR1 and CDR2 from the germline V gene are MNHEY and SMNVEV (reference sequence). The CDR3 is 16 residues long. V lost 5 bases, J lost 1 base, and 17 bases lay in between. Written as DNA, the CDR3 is TGTGCCAGCAGTAGATCGGTCGCGGCGCTCCAAGAGACCCAGTACTTC. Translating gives CASSRSVAALQETQYF.

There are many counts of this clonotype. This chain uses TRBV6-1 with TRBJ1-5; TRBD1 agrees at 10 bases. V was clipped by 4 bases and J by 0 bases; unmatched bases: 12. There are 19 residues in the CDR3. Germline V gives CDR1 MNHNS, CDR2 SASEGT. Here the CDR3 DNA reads TGTGCCAGCAGTGGCCAGACCGGGACAGGGGTCTTTAGCAATCAGCCCCAGCATTTT. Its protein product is CASSGQTGTGVFSNQPQHF.

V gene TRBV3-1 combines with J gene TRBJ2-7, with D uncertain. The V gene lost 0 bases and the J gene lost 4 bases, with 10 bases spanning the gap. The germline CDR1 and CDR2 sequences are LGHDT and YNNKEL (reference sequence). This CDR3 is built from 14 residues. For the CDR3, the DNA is TGTGCCAGCAGCCAAGATGCGACGGTATACGAGCAGTACTTC. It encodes CASSQDATVYEQYF.

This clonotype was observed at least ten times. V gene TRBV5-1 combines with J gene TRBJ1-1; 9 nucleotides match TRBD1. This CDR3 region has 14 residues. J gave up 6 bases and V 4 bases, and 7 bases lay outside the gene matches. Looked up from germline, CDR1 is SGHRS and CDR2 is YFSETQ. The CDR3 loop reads CASSKDRGAAEAFF. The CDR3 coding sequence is TGCGCCAGCAGCAAAGACAGGGGGGCCGCTGAAGCTTTCTTT.

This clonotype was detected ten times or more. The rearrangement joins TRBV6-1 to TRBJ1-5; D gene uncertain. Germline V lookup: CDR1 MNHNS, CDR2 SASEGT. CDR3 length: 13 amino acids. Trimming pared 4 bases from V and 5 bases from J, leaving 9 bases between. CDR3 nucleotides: TGTGCCAGCAGTGTTCAGACTTATCAGCCCCAGCATTTT. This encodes CASSVQTYQPQHF.

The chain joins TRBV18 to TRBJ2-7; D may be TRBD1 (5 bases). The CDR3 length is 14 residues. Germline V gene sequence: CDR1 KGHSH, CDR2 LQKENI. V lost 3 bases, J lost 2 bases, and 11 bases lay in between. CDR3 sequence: CASSPKDKTYEQYF. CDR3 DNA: TGTGCCAGCTCACCGAAGGACAAGACCTACGAGCAGTACTTC.

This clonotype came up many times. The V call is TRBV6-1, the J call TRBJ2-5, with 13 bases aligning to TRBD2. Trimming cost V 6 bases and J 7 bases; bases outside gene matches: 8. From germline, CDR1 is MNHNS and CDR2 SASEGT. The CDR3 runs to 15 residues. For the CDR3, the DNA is TGTGCCAGCAGGGAGGGACTAGCGGGATATGGGACCCAGTACTTC. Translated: CASREGLAGYGTQYF.

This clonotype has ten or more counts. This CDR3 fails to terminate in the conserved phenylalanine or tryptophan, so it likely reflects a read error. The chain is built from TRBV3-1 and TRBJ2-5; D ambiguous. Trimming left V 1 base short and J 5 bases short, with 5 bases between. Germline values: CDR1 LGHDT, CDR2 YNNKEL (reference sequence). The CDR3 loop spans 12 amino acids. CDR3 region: CASSQGEETQYL. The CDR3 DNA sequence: TGTGCCAGCAGCCAAGGCGAGGAGACCCAGTACCTC.

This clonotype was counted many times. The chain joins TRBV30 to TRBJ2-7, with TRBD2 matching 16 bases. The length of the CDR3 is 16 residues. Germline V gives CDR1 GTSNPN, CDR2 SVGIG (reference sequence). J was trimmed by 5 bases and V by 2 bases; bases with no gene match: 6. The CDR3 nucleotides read TGTGCCTGGAGTCCGGGACTAGCGGGAGGGCCCGACGAGCAGTACTTC. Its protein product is CAWSPGLAGGPDEQYF.

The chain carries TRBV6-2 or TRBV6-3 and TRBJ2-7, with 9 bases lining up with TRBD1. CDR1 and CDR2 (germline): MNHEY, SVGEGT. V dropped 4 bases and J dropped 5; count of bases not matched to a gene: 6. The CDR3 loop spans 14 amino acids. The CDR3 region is CASSLQGARDEQYF. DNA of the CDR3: TGTGCCAGCAGTTTACAGGGGGCGCGGGACGAGCAGTACTTC.